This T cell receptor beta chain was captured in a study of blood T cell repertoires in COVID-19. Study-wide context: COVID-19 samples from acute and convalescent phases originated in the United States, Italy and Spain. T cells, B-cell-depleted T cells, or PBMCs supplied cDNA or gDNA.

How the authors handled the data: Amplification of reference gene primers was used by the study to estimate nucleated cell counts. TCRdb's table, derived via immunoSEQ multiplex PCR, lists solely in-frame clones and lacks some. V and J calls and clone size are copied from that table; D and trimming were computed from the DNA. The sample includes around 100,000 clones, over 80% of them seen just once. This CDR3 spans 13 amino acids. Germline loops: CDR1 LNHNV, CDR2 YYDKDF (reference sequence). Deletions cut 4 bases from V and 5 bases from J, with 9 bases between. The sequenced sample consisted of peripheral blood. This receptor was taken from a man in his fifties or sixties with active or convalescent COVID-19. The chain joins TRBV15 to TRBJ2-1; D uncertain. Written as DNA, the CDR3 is TGTGCCACCAGCAAAATCGCAGACAATGAGCAGTTCTTC. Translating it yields CATSKIADNEQFF.